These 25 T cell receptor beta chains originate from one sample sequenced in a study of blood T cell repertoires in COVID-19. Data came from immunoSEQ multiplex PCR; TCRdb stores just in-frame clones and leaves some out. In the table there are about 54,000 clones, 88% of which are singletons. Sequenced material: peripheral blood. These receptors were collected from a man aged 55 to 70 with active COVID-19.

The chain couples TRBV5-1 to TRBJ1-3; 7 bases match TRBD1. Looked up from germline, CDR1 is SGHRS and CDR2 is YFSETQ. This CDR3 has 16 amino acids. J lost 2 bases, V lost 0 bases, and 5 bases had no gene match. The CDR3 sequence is CASSLGQQGTGNTIYF. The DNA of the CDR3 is TGCGCCAGCAGCTTGGGCCAACAGGGGACTGGAAACACCATATATTTT. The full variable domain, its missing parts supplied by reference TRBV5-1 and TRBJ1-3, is KAGVTQTPRYLIKTRGQQVTLSCSPISGHRSVSWYQQTPGQGLQFLFEYFSETQRNKGNFPGRFSGRQFSNSRSEMNVSTLELGDSALYLCASSLGQQGTGNTIYFGEGSWLTVV.

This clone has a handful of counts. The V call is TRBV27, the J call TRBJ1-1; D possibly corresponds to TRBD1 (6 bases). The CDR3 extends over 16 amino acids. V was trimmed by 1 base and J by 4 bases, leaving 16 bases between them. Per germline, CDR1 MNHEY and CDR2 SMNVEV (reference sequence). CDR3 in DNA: TGTGCCAGCAGTTTATTAGGCGGGGGGCGGGGCACTGAAGCTTTCTTT. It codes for CASSLLGGGRGTEAFF.

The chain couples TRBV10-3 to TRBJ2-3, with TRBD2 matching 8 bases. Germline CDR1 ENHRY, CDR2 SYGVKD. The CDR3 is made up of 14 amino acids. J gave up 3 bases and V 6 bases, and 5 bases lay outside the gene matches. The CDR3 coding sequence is TGTGCCATCAGGGGACTAGTCGGTACAGATACGCAGTATTTT. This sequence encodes CAIRGLVGTDTQYF.

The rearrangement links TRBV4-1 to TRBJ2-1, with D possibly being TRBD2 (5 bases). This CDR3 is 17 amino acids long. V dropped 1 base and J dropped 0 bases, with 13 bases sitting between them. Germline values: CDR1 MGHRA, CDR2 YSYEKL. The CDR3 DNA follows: TGCGCCAGCAGCCAAGCCCAGGACTTTAGCTCCTACAATGAGCAGTTCTTC. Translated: CASSQAQDFSSYNEQFF.

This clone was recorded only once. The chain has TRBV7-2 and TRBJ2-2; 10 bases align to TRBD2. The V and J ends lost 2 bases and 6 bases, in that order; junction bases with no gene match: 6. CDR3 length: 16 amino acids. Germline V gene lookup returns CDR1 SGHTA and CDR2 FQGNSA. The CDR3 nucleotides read TGTGCCAGCAGCTTACCTAGCGGGAGAAGAGCCGGGGAGCTGTTTTTT. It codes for CASSLPSGRRAGELFF.

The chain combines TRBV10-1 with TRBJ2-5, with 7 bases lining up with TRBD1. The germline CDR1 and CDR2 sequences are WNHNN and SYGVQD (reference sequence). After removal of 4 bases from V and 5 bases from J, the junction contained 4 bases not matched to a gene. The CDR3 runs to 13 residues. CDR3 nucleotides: TGCGCCAGCAGTGGACAGGGTCGGGAGACCCAGTACTTC. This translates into CASSGQGRETQYF.

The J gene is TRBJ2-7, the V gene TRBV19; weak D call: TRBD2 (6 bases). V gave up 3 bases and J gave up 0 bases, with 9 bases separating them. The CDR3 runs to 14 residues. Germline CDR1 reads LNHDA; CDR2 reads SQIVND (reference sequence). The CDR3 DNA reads TGTGCCAGTAGTATTCGGGGGAGCTCCTACGAGCAGTACTTC. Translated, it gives CASSIRGSSYEQYF.

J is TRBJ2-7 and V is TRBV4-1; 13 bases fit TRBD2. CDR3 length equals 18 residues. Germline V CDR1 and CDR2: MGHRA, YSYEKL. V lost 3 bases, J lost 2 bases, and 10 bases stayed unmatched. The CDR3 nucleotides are TGCGCCAGCAGCCACCTCACGACAGGACTAGCGGGAGCCTACGAGCAGTACTTC. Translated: CASSHLTTGLAGAYEQYF.

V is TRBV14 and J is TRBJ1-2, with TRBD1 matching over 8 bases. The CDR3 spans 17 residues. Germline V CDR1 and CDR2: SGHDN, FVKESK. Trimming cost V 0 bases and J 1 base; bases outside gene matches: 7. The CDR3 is CASSQDHRTGSNYGYTF. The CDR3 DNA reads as TGTGCCAGCAGCCAAGATCATCGGACAGGGAGTAACTATGGCTACACCTTC.

The CDR3 sequence is CASSPSPSYNEQFF. The CDR3 DNA is TGTGCCAGCTCACCATCCCCGTCCTACAATGAGCAGTTCTTC. This chain connects TRBV18 to TRBJ2-1; D gene ambiguous. Per germline, CDR1 KGHSH and CDR2 LQKENI. With 2 bases removed from V and 1 base from J, the gap between germline ends came to 6 bases. The CDR3 is made up of 14 amino acids.

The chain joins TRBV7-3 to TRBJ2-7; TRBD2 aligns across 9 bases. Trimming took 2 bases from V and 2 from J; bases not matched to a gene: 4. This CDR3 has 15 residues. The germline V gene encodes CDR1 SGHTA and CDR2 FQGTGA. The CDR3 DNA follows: TGTGCCAGCAGCTTATTCCTAGCGGGACCCTACGAGCAGTACTTC. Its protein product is CASSLFLAGPYEQYF.

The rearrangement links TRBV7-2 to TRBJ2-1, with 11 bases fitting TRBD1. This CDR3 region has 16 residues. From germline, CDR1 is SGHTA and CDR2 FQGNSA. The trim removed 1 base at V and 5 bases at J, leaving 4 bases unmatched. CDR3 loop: CASSLGGTGGNNEQFF. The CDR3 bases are TGTGCCAGCAGCTTAGGCGGGACAGGGGGTAACAATGAGCAGTTCTTC.

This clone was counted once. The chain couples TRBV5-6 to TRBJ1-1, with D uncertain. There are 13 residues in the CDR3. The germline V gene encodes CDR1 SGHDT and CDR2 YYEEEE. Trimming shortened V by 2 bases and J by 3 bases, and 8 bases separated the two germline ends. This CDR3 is CASSLLHHTEAFF. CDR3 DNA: TGTGCCAGCAGCTTATTACACCACACTGAAGCTTTCTTT.

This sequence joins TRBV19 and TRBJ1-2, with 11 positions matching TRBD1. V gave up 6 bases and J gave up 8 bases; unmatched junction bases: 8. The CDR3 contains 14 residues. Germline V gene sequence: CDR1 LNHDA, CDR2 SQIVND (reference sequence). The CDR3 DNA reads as TGTGCCAGTAGAAAGGACAGGGGGCTCGGGGGCTACACCTTC. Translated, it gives CASRKDRGLGGYTF.

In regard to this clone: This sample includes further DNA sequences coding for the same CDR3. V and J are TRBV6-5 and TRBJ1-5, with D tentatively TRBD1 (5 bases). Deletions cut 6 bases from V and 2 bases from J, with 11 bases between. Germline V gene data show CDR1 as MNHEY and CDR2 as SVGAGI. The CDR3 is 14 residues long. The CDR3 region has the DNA TGTGCCAGCAGCCCGGAAGGGGGCAATCAGCCCCAGCATTTT. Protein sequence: CASSPEGGNQPQHF.

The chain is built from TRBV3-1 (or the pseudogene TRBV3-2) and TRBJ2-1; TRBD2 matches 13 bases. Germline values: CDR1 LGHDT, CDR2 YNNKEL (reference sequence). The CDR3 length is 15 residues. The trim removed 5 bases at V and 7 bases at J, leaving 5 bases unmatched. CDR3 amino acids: CASSSPGLAGNEQFF. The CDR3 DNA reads TGTGCCAGCAGCTCGCCGGGACTAGCGGGAAATGAGCAGTTCTTC.

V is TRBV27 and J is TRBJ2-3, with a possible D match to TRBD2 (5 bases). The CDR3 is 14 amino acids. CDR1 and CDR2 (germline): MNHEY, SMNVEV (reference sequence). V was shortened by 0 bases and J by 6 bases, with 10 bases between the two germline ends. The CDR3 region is CASSLSAGMDTQYF. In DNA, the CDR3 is TGTGCCAGCAGTTTATCGGCCGGGATGGATACGCAGTATTTT.

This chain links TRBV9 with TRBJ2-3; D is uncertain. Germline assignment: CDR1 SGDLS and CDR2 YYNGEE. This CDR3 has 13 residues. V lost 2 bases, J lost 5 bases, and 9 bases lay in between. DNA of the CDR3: TGTGCCAGCAGCGTGTCCGACTTAGATACGCAGTATTTT. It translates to CASSVSDLDTQYF.

The CDR3 loop reads CASSLWPSGINEQFF. The CDR3 DNA follows: TGTGCCAGCAGCTTATGGCCTAGCGGGATCAATGAGCAGTTCTTC. The chain joins TRBV7-3 to TRBJ2-1; TRBD2 agrees at 9 bases. The germline gives CDR1 SGHTA, CDR2 FQGTGA. CDR3 length: 15 residues. Trimming cost V 2 bases and J 6 bases; bases outside gene matches: 5.

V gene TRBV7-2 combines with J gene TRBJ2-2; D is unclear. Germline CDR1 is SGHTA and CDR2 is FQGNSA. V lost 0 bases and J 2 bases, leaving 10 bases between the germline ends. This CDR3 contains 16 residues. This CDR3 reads CASSLAGTVNTGELFF. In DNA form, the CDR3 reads TGTGCCAGCAGCTTAGCCGGAACAGTTAACACCGGGGAGCTGTTTTTT. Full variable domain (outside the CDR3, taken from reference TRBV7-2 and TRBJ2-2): GAGVSQSPSNKVTEKGKDVELRCDPISGHTALYWYRQSLGQGLEFLIYFQGNSAPDKSGLPSDRFSAERTGGSVSTLTIQRTQQEDSAVYLCASSLAGTVNTGELFFGEGSRLTVL.

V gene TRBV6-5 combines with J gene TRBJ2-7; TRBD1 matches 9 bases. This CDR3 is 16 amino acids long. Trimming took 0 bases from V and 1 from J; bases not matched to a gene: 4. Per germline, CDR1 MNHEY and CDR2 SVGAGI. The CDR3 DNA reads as TGTGCCAGCAGTTACTCGAAACAGGGGGCGTCCTACGAGCAGTACTTC. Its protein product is CASSYSKQGASYEQYF.

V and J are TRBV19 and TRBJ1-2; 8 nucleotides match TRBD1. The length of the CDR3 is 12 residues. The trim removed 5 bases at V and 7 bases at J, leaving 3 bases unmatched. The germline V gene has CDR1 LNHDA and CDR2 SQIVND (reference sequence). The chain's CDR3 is CASSPDRGGYTF. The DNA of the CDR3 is TGTGCCAGTAGTCCTGACAGGGGTGGCTACACCTTC.

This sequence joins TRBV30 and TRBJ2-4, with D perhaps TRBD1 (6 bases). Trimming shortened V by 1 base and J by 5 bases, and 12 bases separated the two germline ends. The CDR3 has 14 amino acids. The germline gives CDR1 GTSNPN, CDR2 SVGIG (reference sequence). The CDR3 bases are TGTGCCTGGAGTGAAACAGGGTGGCAAAACATTCAGTACTTC. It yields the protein CAWSETGWQNIQYF.

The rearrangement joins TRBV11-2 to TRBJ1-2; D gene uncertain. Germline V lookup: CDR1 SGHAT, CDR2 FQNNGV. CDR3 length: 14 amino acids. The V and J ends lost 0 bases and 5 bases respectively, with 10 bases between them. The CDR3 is CASSLDRGSYGYTF. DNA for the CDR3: TGTGCCAGCAGCTTAGATCGCGGGAGTTATGGCTACACCTTC.

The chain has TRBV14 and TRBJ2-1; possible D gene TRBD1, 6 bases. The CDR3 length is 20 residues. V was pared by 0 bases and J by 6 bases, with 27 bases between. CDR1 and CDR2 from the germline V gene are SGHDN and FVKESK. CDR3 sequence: CASSQDSLFSQGFNPNEQFF. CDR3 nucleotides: TGTGCCAGCAGCCAAGATAGTTTGTTCTCACAGGGATTCAACCCCAATGAGCAGTTCTTC.